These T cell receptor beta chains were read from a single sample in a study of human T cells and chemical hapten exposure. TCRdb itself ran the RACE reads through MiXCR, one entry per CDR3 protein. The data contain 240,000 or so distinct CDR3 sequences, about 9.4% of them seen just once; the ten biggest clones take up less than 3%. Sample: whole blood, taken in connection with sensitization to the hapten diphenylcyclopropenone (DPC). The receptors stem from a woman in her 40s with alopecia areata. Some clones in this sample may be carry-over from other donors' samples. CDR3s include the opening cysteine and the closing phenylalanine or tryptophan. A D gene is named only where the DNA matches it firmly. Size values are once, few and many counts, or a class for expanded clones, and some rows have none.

TGTGCCAGCAGTCCCGCGGGCCACCACTATGGCTACACCTTC CASSPAGHHYGYTF NA TRBV27 NA TRBJ1-2
TGTGCCAGCAGCTTGGGACAGGGATGGGAAAAACTGTTTTTT CASSLGQGWEKLFF few TRBV5-8 TRBD1 TRBJ1-4
TGTGCCAGCAGCCTTGGACAGGGGGCGCGCGGCTACACCTTC CASSLGQGARGYTF NA TRBV3-1 TRBD1 TRBJ1-2
TGTGCCAGCAGCCGAGACACAGGGGGCCGAGGCTATGGCTACACCTTC CASSRDTGGRGYGYTF few TRBV6-5 TRBD1 TRBJ1-2
TGCGCCAGCAGCTTGGGGCAGGGGGCCTCCTACGAGCAGTACTTC CASSLGQGASYEQYF few TRBV5-1 TRBD1 TRBJ2-7
TGTGCCAGCAGCGTAGGGCTAGCAAAAAATGAGCAGTTCTTC CASSVGLAKNEQFF NA TRBV9 NA TRBJ2-1
TGCGCCAGCAGCACCGGCGGCGCCGGGGAGCTGTTTTTT CASSTGGAGELFF few TRBV5-1 NA TRBJ2-2
TGTGCCAGCAGTTCGCTCACTCCGGGACAGGGAAAAGACACTGAAGCTTTCTTT CASSSLTPGQGKDTEAFF NA TRBV28 TRBD1 TRBJ1-1
TGTGCCACCAGCAGAGCAGACAGAAGCAATCAGCCCCAGCATTTT CATSRADRSNQPQHF few TRBV15 NA TRBJ1-5
TGCGCCAGCAGCCACCTAAAGAGCATGAACACTGAAGCTTTCTTT CASSHLKSMNTEAFF few TRBV5-1 NA TRBJ1-1
TGTGCCAGCAGCTTGTTCGGGACAGGGGGAGAGACCCAGTACTTC CASSLFGTGGETQYF few TRBV7-3 TRBD1 TRBJ2-5
TGTGCCAGCAGCCCCTTCGAAGGGGCTCCTAGTGGCTACACCTTC CASSPFEGAPSGYTF NA TRBV12-3/TRBV12-4 NA TRBJ1-2
TGCAGTGCTAGAGCGGGGGAACAGGGAAATACGCAGTATTTT CSARAGEQGNTQYF few TRBV20-1 NA TRBJ2-3
TGTGCCAGCAGCCAGGGACACGGACTAAATCAGCCCCAGCATTTT CASSQGHGLNQPQHF NA TRBV6-2/TRBV6-3 NA TRBJ1-5
TGTGCCAGCAGTTCTAATACCAGCCCAGATACGCAGTATTTT CASSSNTSPDTQYF NA TRBV7-2 NA TRBJ2-3
TGCGCCAGCAGCCAAGACAGCAACACCGGGGAGCTGTTTTTT CASSQDSNTGELFF many TRBV4-1 NA TRBJ2-2
TGTGCCAGCAGCTTAGGAGTTACCCAGCCCCAGCATTTT CASSLGVTQPQHF NA TRBV7-2 NA TRBJ1-5